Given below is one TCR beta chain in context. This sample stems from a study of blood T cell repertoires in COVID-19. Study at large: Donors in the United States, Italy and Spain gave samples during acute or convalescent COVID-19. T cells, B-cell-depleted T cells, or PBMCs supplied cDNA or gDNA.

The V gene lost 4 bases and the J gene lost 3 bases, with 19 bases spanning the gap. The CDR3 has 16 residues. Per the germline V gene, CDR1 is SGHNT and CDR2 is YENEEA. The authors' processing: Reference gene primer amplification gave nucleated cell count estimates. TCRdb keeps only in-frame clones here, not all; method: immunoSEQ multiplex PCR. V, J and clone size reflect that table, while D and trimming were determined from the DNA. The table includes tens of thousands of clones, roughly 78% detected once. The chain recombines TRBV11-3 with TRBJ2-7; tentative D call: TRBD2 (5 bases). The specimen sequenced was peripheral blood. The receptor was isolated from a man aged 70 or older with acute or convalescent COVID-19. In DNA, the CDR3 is TGTGCCAGCAGCTCCCACGAAGGTGGGAGAGTCTACGAGCAGTACTTC. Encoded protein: CASSSHEGGRVYEQYF.